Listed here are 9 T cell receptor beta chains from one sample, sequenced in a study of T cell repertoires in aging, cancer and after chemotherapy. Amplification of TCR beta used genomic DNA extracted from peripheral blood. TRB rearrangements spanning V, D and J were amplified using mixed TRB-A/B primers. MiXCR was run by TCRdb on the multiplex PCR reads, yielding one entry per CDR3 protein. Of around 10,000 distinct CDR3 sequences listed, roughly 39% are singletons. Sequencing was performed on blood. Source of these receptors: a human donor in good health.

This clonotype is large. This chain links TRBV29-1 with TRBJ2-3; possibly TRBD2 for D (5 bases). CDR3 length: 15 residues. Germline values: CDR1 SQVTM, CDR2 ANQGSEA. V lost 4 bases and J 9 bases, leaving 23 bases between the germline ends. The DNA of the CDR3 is TGCAGCGTTGGCTCGGCTGGAGGATACGCAGGCACGCAGTATTTT. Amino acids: CSVGSAGGYAGTQYF.

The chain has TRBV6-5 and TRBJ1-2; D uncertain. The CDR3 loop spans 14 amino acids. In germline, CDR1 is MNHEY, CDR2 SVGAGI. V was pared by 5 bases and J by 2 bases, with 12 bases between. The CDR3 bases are TGTGCCAGCAGTGAATCTCCCAGAAACTATGGCTACACCTTC. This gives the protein CASSESPRNYGYTF.

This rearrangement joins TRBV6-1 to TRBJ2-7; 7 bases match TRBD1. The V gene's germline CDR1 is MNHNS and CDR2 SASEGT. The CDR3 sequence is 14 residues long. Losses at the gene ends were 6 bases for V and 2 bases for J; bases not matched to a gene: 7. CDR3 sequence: CASSLPTGTYEQYF. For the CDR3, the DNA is TGTGCCAGCAGCCTACCGACAGGGACCTACGAGCAGTACTTC.

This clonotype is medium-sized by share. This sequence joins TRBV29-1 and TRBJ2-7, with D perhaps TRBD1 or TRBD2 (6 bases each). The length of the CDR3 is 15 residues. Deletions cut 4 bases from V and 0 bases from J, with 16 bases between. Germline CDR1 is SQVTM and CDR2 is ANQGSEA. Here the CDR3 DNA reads TGCAGCGTTGTCGGGGGCTCGCGGGACTCCTACGAGCAGTACTTC. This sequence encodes CSVVGGSRDSYEQYF.

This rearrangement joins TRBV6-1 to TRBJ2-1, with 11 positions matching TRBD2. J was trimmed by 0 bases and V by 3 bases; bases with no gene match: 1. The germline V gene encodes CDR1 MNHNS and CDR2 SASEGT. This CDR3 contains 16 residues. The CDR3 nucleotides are TGTGCCAGCAGTGATACTAGCGGGAGCTCCTACAATGAGCAGTTCTTC. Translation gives CASSDTSGSSYNEQFF.

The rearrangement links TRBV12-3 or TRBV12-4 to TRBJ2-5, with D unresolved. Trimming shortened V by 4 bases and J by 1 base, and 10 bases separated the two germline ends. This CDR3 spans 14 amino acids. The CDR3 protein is CASSSTTGQETQYF. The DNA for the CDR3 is TGTGCCAGCAGTTCTACCACCGGCCAAGAGACCCAGTACTTC.

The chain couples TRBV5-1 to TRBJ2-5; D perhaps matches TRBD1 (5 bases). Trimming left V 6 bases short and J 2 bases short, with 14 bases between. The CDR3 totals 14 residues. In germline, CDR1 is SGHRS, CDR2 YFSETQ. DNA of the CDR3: TGCGCCAGCATCGACACAGGATTACAAGAGACCCAGTACTTC. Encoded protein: CASIDTGLQETQYF.

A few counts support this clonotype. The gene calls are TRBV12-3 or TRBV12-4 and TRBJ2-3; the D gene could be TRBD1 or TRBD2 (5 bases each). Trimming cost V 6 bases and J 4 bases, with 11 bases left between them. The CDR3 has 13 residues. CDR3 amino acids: CASSRDGADTQYF. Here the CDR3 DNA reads TGTGCCAGCAGCCGGGACGGAGCAGATACGCAGTATTTT.

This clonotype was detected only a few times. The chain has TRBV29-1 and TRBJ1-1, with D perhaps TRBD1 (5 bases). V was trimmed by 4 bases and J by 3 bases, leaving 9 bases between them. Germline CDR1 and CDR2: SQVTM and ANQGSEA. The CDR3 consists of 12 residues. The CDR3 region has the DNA TGCAGCGTTGTGGCGGGGGACACTGAAGCTTTCTTT. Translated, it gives CSVVAGDTEAFF. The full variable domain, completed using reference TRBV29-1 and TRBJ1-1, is SAVISQKPSRDICQRGTSLTIQCQVDSQVTMMFWYRQQPGQSLTLIATANQGSEATYESGFVIDKFPISRPNLTFSTLTVSNMSPEDSSIYLCSVVAGDTEAFFGQGTRLTVV.